This record concerns one TCR beta chain sequence. Its antigen is not known. This specimen belongs to a study of cytomegalovirus exposure and HLA in healthy donors. General observations from the study: Several of the most significant clusters appeared, in a later analysis, to be linked to common viral pathogens.

13 Jbeta primers and 60 Vbeta primers were used for the PCR. TCRdb keeps only in-frame clones here, not all; method: immunoSEQ multiplex PCR. The top ten clones hold about 7% of a sample with approximately 180,000 clones, 75% to 85% of them seen once. V lost 4 bases and J 3 bases, leaving 20 bases between the germline ends. The V gene's germline CDR1 is SGHRS and CDR2 YFSETQ. The CDR3 is 16 amino acids. The chain is built from TRBV5-1 and TRBJ2-7; D not resolved. Sequenced: PBMCs. This clonotype was obtained from a man aged 25-45 years in good health and CMV-seropositive. CDR3 bases: TGCGCCAGCAGCCCCCCGCCAGGTCGGCTAAACTACGAGCAGTACTTC. Its translation: CASSPPPGRLNYEQYF.